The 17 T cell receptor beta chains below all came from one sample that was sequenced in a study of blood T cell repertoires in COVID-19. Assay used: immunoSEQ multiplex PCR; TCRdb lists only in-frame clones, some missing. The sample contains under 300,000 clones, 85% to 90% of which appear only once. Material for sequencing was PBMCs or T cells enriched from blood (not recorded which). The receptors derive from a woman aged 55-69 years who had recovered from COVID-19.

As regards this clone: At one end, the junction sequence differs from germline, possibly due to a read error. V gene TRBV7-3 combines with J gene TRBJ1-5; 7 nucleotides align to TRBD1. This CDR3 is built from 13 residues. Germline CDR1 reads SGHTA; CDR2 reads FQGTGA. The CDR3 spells CASSLTGNQPQHF. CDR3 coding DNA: TGTGCCAGCAGCCTGACAGGGAATCAACCCCAGCATTTT.

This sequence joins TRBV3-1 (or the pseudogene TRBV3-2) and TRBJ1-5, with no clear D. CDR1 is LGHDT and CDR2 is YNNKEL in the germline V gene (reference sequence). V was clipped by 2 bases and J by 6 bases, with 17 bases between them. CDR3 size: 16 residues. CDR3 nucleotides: TGTGCCAGCAGCCAAATTTATTACGACCCGGGTCAGCCCCAGCATTTT. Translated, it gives CASSQIYYDPGQPQHF.

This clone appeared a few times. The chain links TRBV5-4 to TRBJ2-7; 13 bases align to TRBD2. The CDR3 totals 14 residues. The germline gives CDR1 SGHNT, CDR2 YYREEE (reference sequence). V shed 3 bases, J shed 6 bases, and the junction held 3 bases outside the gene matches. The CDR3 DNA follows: TGTGCCAGCAGCTCCGGACTAGCGGGAGCCGAGCAGTACTTC. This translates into CASSSGLAGAEQYF.

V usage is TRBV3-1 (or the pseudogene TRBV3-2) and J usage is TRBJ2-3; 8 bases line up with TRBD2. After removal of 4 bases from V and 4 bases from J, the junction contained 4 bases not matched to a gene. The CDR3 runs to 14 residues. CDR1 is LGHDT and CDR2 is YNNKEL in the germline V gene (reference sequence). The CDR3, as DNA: TGTGCCAGCAGCCCCGGACTAGCTTCAGATACGCAGTATTTT. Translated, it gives CASSPGLASDTQYF.

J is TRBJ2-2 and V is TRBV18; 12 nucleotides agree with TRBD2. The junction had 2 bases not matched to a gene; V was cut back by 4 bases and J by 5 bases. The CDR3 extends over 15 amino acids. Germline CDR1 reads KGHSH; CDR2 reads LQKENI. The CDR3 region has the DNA TGTGCCAGCTCACTCGGGACTAGCGGGACCGGGGAGCTGTTTTTT. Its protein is CASSLGTSGTGELFF.

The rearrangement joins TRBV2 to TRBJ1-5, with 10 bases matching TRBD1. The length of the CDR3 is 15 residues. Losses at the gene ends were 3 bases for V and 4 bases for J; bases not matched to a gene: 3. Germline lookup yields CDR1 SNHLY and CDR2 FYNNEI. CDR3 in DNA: TGTGCCAGCAGTGACCGGACAGGGGGAAATCAGCCCCAGCATTTT. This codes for CASSDRTGGNQPQHF.

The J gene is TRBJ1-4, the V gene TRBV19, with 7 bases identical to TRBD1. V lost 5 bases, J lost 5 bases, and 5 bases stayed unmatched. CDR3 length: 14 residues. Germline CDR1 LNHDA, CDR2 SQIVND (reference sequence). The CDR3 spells CASSSTGWNEKLFF. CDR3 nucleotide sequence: TGTGCCAGTAGTTCGACAGGGTGGAATGAAAAACTGTTTTTT.

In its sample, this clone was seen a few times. The CDR3 DNA sequence: TGTGCCAGCAGTTTTCCCGGCTATGGCTACACCTTC. Translated: CASSFPGYGYTF. This chain joins TRBV12-3 or TRBV12-4 and TRBJ1-2; D gene unclear. The V end lost 3 bases, the J end lost 4 bases, and 6 bases lay between the germline ends. The CDR3 is 12 residues long.

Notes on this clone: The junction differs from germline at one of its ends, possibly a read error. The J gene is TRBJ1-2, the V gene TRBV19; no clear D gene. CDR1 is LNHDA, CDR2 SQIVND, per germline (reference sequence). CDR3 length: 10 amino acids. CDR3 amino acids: CASKHSPNNF. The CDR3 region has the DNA TGTGCCAGTAAGCACAGTCCGAACAACTTC.

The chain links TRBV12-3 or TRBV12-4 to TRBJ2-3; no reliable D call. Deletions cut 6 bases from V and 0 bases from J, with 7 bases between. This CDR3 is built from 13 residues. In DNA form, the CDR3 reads TGTGCCAGCAGCGATACAAGCACAGATACGCAGTATTTT. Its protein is CASSDTSTDTQYF.

In DNA form, the CDR3 reads TGCAGCTATGGACAGGGCGAAAATGAAAAACTGTTTTTT. Residues: CSYGQGENEKLFF. The genes are TRBV29-1 and TRBJ1-4; 8 bases line up with TRBD1. From germline, CDR1 is SQVTM and CDR2 ANQGSEA. The trim removed 8 bases at V and 5 bases at J, leaving 7 bases unmatched. The CDR3 has 13 amino acids.

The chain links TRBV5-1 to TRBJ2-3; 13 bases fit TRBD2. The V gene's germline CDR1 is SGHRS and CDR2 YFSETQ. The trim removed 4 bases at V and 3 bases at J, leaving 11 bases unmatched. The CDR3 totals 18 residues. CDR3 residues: CASSRTSGGTTRTDTQYF. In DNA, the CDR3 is TGCGCCAGCAGCAGGACTAGCGGGGGAACCACGAGGACAGATACGCAGTATTTT.

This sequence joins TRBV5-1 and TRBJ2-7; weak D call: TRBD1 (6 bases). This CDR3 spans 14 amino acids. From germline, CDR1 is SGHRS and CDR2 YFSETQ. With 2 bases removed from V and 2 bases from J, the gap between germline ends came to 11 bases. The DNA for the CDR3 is TGCGCCAGCAGCTTCTCGGCAGGGGCCTACGAGCAGTACTTC. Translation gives CASSFSAGAYEQYF.

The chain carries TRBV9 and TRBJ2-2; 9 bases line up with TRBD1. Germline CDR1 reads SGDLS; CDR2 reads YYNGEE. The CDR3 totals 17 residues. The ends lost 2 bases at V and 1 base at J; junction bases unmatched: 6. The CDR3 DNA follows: TGTGCCAGCAGCGTTCCGAACAGGGGGCAGAACACCGGGGAGCTGTTTTTT. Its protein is CASSVPNRGQNTGELFF.

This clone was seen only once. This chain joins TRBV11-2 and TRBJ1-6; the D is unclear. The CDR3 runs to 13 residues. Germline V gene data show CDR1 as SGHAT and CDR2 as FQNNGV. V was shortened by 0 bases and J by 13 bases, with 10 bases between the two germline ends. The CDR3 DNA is TGTGCCAGCAGCTTAGATCCGGGGTCCCCCCTCCACTTT. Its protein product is CASSLDPGSPLHF.

The CDR3 DNA is TGCGCCAGCAGCTTGGGACTTGACTACAATGAGCAGTTCTTC. This gives the protein CASSLGLDYNEQFF. V gene TRBV5-1 combines with J gene TRBJ2-1, with D uncertain. The CDR3 contains 14 residues. Germline CDR1 and CDR2: SGHRS and YFSETQ. V lost 0 bases and J 3 bases, leaving 7 bases between the germline ends.

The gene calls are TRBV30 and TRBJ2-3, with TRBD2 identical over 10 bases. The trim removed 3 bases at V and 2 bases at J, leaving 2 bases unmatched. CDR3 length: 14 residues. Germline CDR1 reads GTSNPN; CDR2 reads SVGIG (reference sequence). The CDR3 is CAWRLAGTTDTQYF. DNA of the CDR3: TGTGCCTGGAGACTAGCGGGGACCACAGATACGCAGTATTTT.